This TCR beta chain was profiled in a study of CD8 T cells in Susac syndrome. Germline V CDR1 and CDR2: SGHTA, FQGTGA. The CDR3 spans 12 residues. Trimming stripped 3 bases from V and 6 bases from J, with 7 bases between. Reverse transcription used about 0.45 to 1 ug RNA and random hexamers. Multiplex PCR with immunoSEQ amplified the TCR beta CDR3 across 54 Vbeta and 13 Jbeta. TCRdb processed the immunoSEQ multiplex PCR reads anew with MiXCR; each CDR3 protein has one entry. The table shows about 150,000 distinct CDR3 sequences, with nearly 97% occurring only once. From blood CD8+ and CD4+ T cells, TCR beta sequences were generated. A few counts support this clonotype.

Input material: CD8+ T cells from PBMCs. The chain is built from TRBV7-3 and TRBJ2-3; D is uncertain. This sequence originates from a human donor with multiple sclerosis. The CDR3 reads CASSLGADTQYF. CDR3 in DNA: TGTGCCAGCAGCTTGGGCGCTGATACGCAGTATTTT.